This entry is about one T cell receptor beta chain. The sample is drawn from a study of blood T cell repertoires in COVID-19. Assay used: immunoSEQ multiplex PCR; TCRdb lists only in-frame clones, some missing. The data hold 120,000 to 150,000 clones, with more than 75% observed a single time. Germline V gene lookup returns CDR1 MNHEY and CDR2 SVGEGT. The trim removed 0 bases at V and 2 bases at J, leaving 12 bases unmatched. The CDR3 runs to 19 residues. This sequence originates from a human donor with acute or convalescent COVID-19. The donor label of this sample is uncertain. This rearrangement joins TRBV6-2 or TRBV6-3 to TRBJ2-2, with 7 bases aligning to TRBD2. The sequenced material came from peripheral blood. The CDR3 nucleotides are TGTGCCAGCAGTTACTCGAGGGCTCGGCTAGCGGTTAACACCGGGGAGCTGTTTTTT. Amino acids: CASSYSRARLAVNTGELFF.